The source of this TCR beta chain is a study of shared clonotypes between healthy human individuals. Study-level background: The study drew on a couple of women and a few men aged 18 to 49 as donors. Each donor's CD8 memory used one plate, CD8 naive two, each CD4 subset three. Study-wide results and caveats: In the sorted subsets, rarefaction showed sequencing was incomplete despite large depth.

Regarding this clone: Its antigen is undetermined.

Some clones are missing from TCRdb's copy, which holds only in-frame ones; the method was immunoSEQ multiplex PCR. The sample contains 2 million to 3 million clones, roughly 93% of which appear only once. The CDR3 covers 13 residues. J gave up 6 bases and V 6 bases, and 6 bases lay outside the gene matches. Germline CDR1 reads MNHEY; CDR2 reads SVGAGI. The gene calls are TRBV6-5 and TRBJ1-2; 8 positions match TRBD1. Sequenced sample: naive CD4+ T cells from PBMCs. Subset defined: CD45RA+ positively selected. This clonotype originated in a man in his late teens or twenties in good health. Some clones in this sample may be carry-over from other donors' samples. The DNA for the CDR3 is TGTGCCAGCAGCTTCGGACAGGGTGATGGCTACACCTTC. This sequence encodes CASSFGQGDGYTF.